This T cell receptor (beta chain) originates from a study of T cells after somatic rescue of genetic block. The assay was immunoSEQ multiplex PCR, and TCRdb's table has in-frame clones only and misses some. This table has tens of thousands of clones, 85% to 90% appearing once. The ends were cut back, 6 bases at V and 6 bases at J, with 12 bases in the middle. The CDR3 extends over 13 amino acids. The germline V gene has CDR1 SQVTM and CDR2 ANQGSEA. The chain combines TRBV29-1 with TRBJ1-6, with D tentatively TRBD1 (6 bases). This receptor was obtained from a woman aged 18-35 years. Sequencing was done on a sample of peripheral blood mononuclear cells (PBMCs). CDR3 sequence: CSVGKGGNSPLHF. The CDR3 bases are TGCAGCGTGGGGAAGGGGGGTAATTCACCCCTCCACTTT.